These 21 T cell receptor beta chains came from one sample sequenced in a study of shared clonotypes between healthy human individuals. TCRdb's table, derived via immunoSEQ multiplex PCR, lists solely in-frame clones and lacks some. The repertoire consists of about 2 million clones, with 95% occurring once and the leading ten covering roughly 0.13%. Input material: naive CD4+ T cells sorted from blood. The sample's subset: CD45RA+ positively selected. These receptors originate from a man aged 18-30 years in good health.

The genes are TRBV5-1 and TRBJ2-3, with D hard to call. The CDR3 loop spans 14 amino acids. V lost 0 bases, J lost 6 bases, and 11 bases lay in between. Looked up from germline, CDR1 is SGHRS and CDR2 is YFSETQ. CDR3 nucleotides: TGCGCCAGCAGCTTGGGGCTCCCCGCCGATACGCAGTATTTT. Translating it yields CASSLGLPADTQYF.

The chain recombines TRBV30 with TRBJ1-4, with D hard to call. Trimming took 5 bases from V and 5 from J, leaving 12 bases between them. This CDR3 has 13 amino acids. Per the germline V gene, CDR1 is GTSNPN and CDR2 is SVGIG (reference sequence). CDR3: CAWAPTDNEKLFF. In nucleotides, the CDR3 is TGTGCCTGGGCCCCAACAGACAATGAAAAACTGTTTTTT.

Concerning this clone itself: A read error may account for a junction end that differs from germline. The chain couples TRBV7-7 to TRBJ2-2; possibly TRBD1 or TRBD2 for D (6 bases each). CDR1 and CDR2 from the germline V gene are SSHAT and FNYEAQ (reference sequence). This CDR3 comprises 17 residues. The chain's CDR3 is CASSRGGGNANTGELFF. The CDR3 DNA follows: TGTGCTAGCAGCCGCGGAGGGGGGAACGCGAACACCGGGGAGCTGTTTTTT.

The chain employs TRBV5-4 and TRBJ1-2; perhaps TRBD1 as D (6 bases). This CDR3 contains 14 residues. V lost 0 bases and J 4 bases, leaving 10 bases between the germline ends. Germline V gene lookup returns CDR1 SGHNT and CDR2 YYREEE (reference sequence). In DNA form, the CDR3 reads TGTGCCAGCAGCTTGGATGTAGGGGGCTATGGCTACACCTTC. This encodes CASSLDVGGYGYTF.

This clone was found once. The rearrangement links TRBV7-8 to TRBJ2-5; D ambiguous. CDR1 is SGHVS, CDR2 FQNEAQ, per germline. The CDR3 has 13 residues. Trimming shortened V by 5 bases and J by 4 bases, and 11 bases separated the two germline ends. The CDR3 sequence: CASSPPGAETQYF. The CDR3 region has the DNA TGTGCCAGCAGCCCTCCTGGTGCAGAGACCCAGTACTTC.

The CDR3 nucleotides are TGCGCCAGCAGTCAATCGGAGAAGGGGCGAACCTTGTACGAGCAGTACTTC. Translation gives CASSQSEKGRTLYEQYF. The chain links TRBV23-1 to TRBJ2-7; TRBD1 might be the D (5 bases). TRBV23-1 is flagged as an ORF with uncertain function. The CDR3 spans 17 residues. Trimming removed 0 bases at V and 4 bases at J, with 19 bases between.

The chain is built from TRBV5-1 and TRBJ1-1; 10 bases match TRBD1. V was clipped by 0 bases and J by 0 bases; unmatched bases: 2. The CDR3 runs to 16 residues. Germline values: CDR1 SGHRS, CDR2 YFSETQ. Here the CDR3 reads CASSLGQGALNTEAFF. CDR3 bases: TGCGCCAGCAGCTTGGGACAGGGGGCGCTGAACACTGAAGCTTTCTTT.

The chain combines TRBV5-6 with TRBJ2-7; 7 bases map to TRBD1. Germline loops: CDR1 SGHDT, CDR2 YYEEEE. V shed 0 bases and J 4 bases; nucleotides not matched to a gene: 10. The CDR3 spans 16 residues. The CDR3 here is CASSLASQGPVYEQYF. Here the CDR3 DNA reads TGTGCCAGCAGCTTGGCCTCACAGGGGCCGGTTTACGAGCAGTACTTC.

This sequence joins TRBV27 and TRBJ2-4, with 9 bases identical to TRBD1. The CDR3 covers 17 residues. Trimming cost V 11 bases and J 0 bases; bases outside gene matches: 14. Per germline, CDR1 MNHEY and CDR2 SMNVEV (reference sequence). The CDR3 loop is CAADRQGEILAKNIQYF. CDR3 DNA: TGTGCCGCGGACCGACAGGGGGAGATTCTAGCCAAAAACATTCAGTACTTC.

Concerning this clone: The same CDR3 also results from other DNA sequences found in this sample. The rearrangement joins TRBV2 to TRBJ2-7; 7 bases are shared with TRBD1. CDR3 length: 12 amino acids. Germline CDR1 and CDR2: SNHLY and FYNNEI. V shed 4 bases and J 6 bases; nucleotides not matched to a gene: 3. As DNA, the CDR3 is TGTGCCAGCAGTGCCTCAGGGGGCGAGCAGTACTTC. Translated: CASSASGGEQYF. The variable domain in full, with the rest retrieved from reference TRBV2 and TRBJ2-7, is EPEVTQTPSHQVTQMGQEVILRCVPISNHLYFYWYRQILGQKVEFLVSFYNNEISEKSEIFDDQFSVERPDGSNFTLKIRSTKLEDSAMYFCASSASGGEQYFGPGTRLTVT.

This clone was observed once. This CDR3 reads CASRRVGATEAFF. DNA for the CDR3: TGTGCCAGCAGACGGGTCGGGGCCACTGAAGCTTTCTTT. The V and J genes are TRBV6-5 and TRBJ1-1; perhaps TRBD1 as D (5 bases). The germline CDR1 and CDR2 sequences are MNHEY and SVGAGI. Trimming took 6 bases from V and 4 from J, leaving 12 bases between them. There are 13 residues in the CDR3.

Only a few counts were recorded for this clone. The same CDR3 also results from other DNA sequences found in this sample. The chain combines TRBV5-1 with TRBJ1-2, with D tentatively TRBD1 (5 bases). In germline, CDR1 is SGHRS, CDR2 YFSETQ. Deletions cut 0 bases from V and 7 bases from J, with 7 bases between. This CDR3 has 12 residues. The CDR3 is CASSLEGSGYTF. For the CDR3, the DNA is TGCGCCAGCAGCTTGGAGGGGAGTGGCTACACCTTC.

This clone has just one count. The chain combines TRBV27 with TRBJ1-1; 7 bases agree with TRBD1. The V segment lost 3 bases and the J segment 10 bases; nucleotides outside the gene matches: 8. Germline values: CDR1 MNHEY, CDR2 SMNVEV (reference sequence). This CDR3 has 13 amino acids. CDR3 sequence reads: CASSFTGERAAFF. In DNA, the CDR3 is TGTGCCAGCAGTTTTACAGGGGAGCGGGCAGCTTTCTTT.

The chain recombines TRBV5-1 with TRBJ1-3, with D possibly TRBD1 on 6 matching bases. Germline V gene lookup returns CDR1 SGHRS and CDR2 YFSETQ. Trimming took off 3 bases at V and 8 bases at J, with 18 bases between the two ends. CDR3 size: 15 residues. CDR3 residues: CASSWRYRVGHTIYF. The CDR3 DNA is TGCGCCAGCAGCTGGCGGTACAGGGTCGGGCACACCATATATTTT.

This clone was recorded many times. The same CDR3 is also encoded by other DNA sequences in this sample. The chain couples TRBV7-9 to TRBJ2-7; D unclear. The CDR3 consists of 12 residues. Germline CDR1 reads SEHNR; CDR2 reads FQNEAQ (reference sequence). Between the trimmed V and J ends, which lost 4 bases and 1 base, there was a span of 5 bases. The CDR3: CASSSLSYEQYF. CDR3 coding DNA: TGTGCCAGCAGCTCCCTATCCTACGAGCAGTACTTC.

The chain is built from TRBV29-1 and TRBJ1-1, with 11 positions matching TRBD1. Germline values: CDR1 SQVTM, CDR2 ANQGSEA. The CDR3 sequence is 13 residues long. V shed 3 bases, J shed 7 bases, and the junction held 4 bases outside the gene matches. Here the CDR3 reads CSVDRDRGGEAFF. CDR3 bases: TGCAGCGTTGACCGGGACAGGGGGGGTGAAGCTTTCTTT.

CDR3 in DNA: TGTGCCAGCAGCGTAGGTCGGGGAGGAGACTATGGCTACACCTTC. This encodes CASSVGRGGDYGYTF. V is TRBV9 and J is TRBJ1-2; no clear D. The germline V gene has CDR1 SGDLS and CDR2 YYNGEE. Trimming left V 0 bases short and J 3 bases short, with 12 bases between. The CDR3 sequence is 15 residues long.

The chain carries TRBV10-3 and TRBJ1-2; D is perhaps TRBD1 (5 bases). V was trimmed by 4 bases and J by 7 bases, leaving 10 bases between them. Germline V gene data show CDR1 as ENHRY and CDR2 as SYGVKD. The CDR3 covers 12 residues. The CDR3 spells CAISGGGSGYTF. CDR3 nucleotides: TGTGCCATCAGTGGGGGGGGTTCTGGCTACACCTTC.

The V and J genes are TRBV11-3 and TRBJ2-1; D is ambiguous. The V gene lost 4 bases and the J gene lost 6 bases, with 13 bases spanning the gap. CDR3 length equals 14 residues. The germline V gene encodes CDR1 SGHNT and CDR2 YENEEA. The CDR3 sequence is CASSSGIVPNEQFF. As DNA, the CDR3 is TGTGCCAGCAGCTCTGGGATAGTGCCCAATGAGCAGTTCTTC. Full variable domain (missing parts from reference TRBV11-3 and TRBJ2-1): EAGVVQSPRYKIIEKKQPVAFWCNPISGHNTLYWYLQNLGQGPELLIRYENEEAVDDSQLPKDRFSAERLKGVDSTLKIQPAELGDSAVYLCASSSGIVPNEQFFGPGTRLTVL.

V is TRBV5-1 and J is TRBJ2-7; 7 positions match TRBD1. Unmatched junction bases numbered 9, after V lost 0 bases and J lost 6 bases. Germline V gene sequence: CDR1 SGHRS, CDR2 YFSETQ. The CDR3 loop spans 15 amino acids. CDR3 DNA: TGCGCCAGCAGCTTGGCCCAGGGGGTGGAGCGCGAGCAGTACTTC. It translates to CASSLAQGVEREQYF.

This sequence joins TRBV10-2 and TRBJ2-3; D is ambiguous. The CDR3 sequence is 13 residues long. CDR1 WSHSY and CDR2 SAAADI come from the germline V gene. V shed 8 bases and J shed 15 bases, with 24 bases lying between them. CDR3 protein: CASLSSRTAWGYF. The CDR3 nucleotides are TGCGCCAGCTTATCTTCACGGACGGCTTGGGGATATTTT.